Listed here is a single TCR beta chain. The data are from a study of PD-1 blockade in classical Hodgkin lymphoma. The V end lost 4 bases, the J end lost 5 bases, and 12 bases lay between the germline ends. Germline assignment: CDR1 SGHRS and CDR2 YFSETQ. The length of the CDR3 is 13 residues. Regarding time point: cycle 4 day 1 (C4D1), after more than five weeks of nivolumab. Each patient's relapse followed autologous stem cell transplantation, and brentuximab vedotin exposure varied. Libraries were prepared by immunoSEQ multiplex PCR; TCRdb keeps only in-frame clonotypes and omits some of them. The sample includes some 90,000 clones, around 80% seen only once; the top ten take over 7.5%.

The V call is TRBV5-1, the J call TRBJ2-5; no firm D call. The material was peripheral blood mononuclear cells (PBMCs), obtained before the fourth cycle of nivolumab. The sequence came from a human donor with classical Hodgkin lymphoma. The CDR3 spells CASSKLGIETQYF. The CDR3 bases are TGCGCCAGCAGCAAGTTAGGGATTGAGACCCAGTACTTC.